The clone carrying this T cell receptor beta chain was counted between two and nine times. No antigen is known for it. The sample originates from a study of human T cells and chemical hapten exposure. Overall study results and limits: No shift was seen in TCRs above 1 in 1000 frequency with DPC sensitization.

The library put unique molecular identifiers onto individual cDNA molecules. Authors' processing steps: Individual samples carried between roughly 23,224 and 700,000 TCRs, with 85,000 to 100,000 as the median. One entry per CDR3 protein results from TCRdb running MiXCR on the RACE reads. The authors' filters were not applied to this entry. The sample lists tens of thousands of distinct CDR3 sequences, over 7% occurring once. Specified time point: healthy volunteer bleed at 6 weeks. Unfractionated whole blood was the source from which total RNA was extracted. This TCR derives from a male donor in good health. Some clones in this sample may be carry-over from other donors' samples. The sequenced sample was whole blood.

The CDR3 DNA follows: TGCGCCAGCAGCTTGGTGCCAGGGCAACAGGAGGAGCAGTACTTC. The encoded protein is CASSLVPGQQEEQYF. The chain is built from TRBV5-1 and TRBJ2-7; D is perhaps TRBD1 (5 bases). CDR1 SGHRS and CDR2 YFSETQ come from the germline V gene. Trimming took off 0 bases at V and 7 bases at J, with 17 bases between the two ends. CDR3 length: 15 amino acids.